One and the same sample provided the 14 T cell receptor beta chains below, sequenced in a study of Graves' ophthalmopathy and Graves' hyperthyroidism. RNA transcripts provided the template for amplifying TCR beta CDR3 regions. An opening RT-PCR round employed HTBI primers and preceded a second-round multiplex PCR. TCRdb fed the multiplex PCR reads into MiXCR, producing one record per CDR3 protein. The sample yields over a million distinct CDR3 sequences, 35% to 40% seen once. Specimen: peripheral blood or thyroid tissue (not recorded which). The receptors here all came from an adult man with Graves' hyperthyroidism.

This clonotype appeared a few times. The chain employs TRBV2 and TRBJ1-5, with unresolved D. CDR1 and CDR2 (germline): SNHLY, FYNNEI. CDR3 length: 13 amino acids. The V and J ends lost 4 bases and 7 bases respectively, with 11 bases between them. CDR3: CASSGSRRQPQHF. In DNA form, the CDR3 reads TGTGCCAGCAGTGGCTCCAGGAGGCAGCCCCAGCATTTT. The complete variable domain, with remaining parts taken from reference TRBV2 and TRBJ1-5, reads EPEVTQTPSHQVTQMGQEVILRCVPISNHLYFYWYRQILGQKVEFLVSFYNNEISEKSEIFDDQFSVERPDGSNFTLKIRSTKLEDSAMYFCASSGSRRQPQHFGDGTRLSIL.

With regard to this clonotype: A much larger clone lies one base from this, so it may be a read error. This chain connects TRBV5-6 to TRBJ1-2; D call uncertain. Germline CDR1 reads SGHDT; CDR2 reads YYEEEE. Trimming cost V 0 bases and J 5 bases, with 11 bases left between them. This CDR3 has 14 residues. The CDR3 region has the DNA TGTGCCAGCAGCTTGGAGGAGGGAGGTTATGGCTACACCTTC. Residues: CASSLEEGGYGYTF.

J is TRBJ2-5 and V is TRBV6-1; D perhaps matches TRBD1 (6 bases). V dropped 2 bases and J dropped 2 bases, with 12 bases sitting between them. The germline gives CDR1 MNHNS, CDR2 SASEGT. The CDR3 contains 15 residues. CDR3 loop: CASSETGSLQETQYF. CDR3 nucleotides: TGTGCCAGCAGTGAAACAGGGTCGTTACAAGAGACCCAGTACTTC.

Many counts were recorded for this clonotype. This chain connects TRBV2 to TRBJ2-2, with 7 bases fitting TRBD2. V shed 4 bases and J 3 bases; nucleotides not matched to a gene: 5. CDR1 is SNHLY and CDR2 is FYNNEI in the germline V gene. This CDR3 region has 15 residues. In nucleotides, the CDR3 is TGTGCCAGCAGTGCGGGAGGAGGATACACCGGGGAGCTGTTTTTT. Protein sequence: CASSAGGGYTGELFF.

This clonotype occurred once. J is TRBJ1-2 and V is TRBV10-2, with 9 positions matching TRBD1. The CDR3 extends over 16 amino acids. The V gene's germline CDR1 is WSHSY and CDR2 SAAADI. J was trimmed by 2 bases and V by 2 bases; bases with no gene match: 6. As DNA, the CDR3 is TGCGCCAGCAGTGAGCCGGACAGGGGCGCAAACTATGGCTACACCTTC. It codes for CASSEPDRGANYGYTF.

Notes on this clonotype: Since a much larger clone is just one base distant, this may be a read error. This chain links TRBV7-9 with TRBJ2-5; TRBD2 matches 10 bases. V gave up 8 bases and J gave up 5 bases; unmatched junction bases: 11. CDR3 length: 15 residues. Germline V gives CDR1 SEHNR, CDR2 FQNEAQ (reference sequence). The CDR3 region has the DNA TGTGCCAGCGGCCCCCTAGCGGGAGCTACGGAGACCCAGTACTTC. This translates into CASGPLAGATETQYF.

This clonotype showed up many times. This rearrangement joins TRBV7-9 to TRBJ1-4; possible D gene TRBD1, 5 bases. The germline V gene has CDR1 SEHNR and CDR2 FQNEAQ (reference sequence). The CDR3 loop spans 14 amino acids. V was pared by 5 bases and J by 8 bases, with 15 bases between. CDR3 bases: TGTGCCAGCAGCCCGGACGAGGGGAGAGAAAAACTGTTTTTT. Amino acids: CASSPDEGREKLFF.

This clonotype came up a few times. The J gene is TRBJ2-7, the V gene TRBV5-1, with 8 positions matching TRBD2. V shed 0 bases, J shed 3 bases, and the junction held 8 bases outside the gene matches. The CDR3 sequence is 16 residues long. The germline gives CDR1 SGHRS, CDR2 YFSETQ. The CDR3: CASSLEAGLDYYEQYF. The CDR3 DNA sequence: TGCGCCAGCAGCTTGGAAGCGGGACTAGACTACTACGAGCAGTACTTC. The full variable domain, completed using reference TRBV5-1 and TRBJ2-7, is KAGVTQTPRYLIKTRGQQVTLSCSPISGHRSVSWYQQTPGQGLQFLFEYFSETQRNKGNFPGRFSGRQFSNSRSEMNVSTLELGDSALYLCASSLEAGLDYYEQYFGPGTRLTVT.

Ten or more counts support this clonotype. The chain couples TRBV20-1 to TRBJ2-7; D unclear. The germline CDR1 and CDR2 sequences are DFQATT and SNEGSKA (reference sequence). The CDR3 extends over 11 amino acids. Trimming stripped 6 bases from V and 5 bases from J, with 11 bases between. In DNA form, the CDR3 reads TGCAGTGCCCACGACATTAACGAGCAGTACTTC. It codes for CSAHDINEQYF.

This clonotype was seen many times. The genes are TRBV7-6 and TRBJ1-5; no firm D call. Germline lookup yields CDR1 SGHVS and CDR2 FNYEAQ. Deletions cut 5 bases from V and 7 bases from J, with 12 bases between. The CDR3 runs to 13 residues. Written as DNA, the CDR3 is TGTGCCAGCAGCCGGACCGCGGGGCAGCCCCAGCATTTT. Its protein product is CASSRTAGQPQHF.

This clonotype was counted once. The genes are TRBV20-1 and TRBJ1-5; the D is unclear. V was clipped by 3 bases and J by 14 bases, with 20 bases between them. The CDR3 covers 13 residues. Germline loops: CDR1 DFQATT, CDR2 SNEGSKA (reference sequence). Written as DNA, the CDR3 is TGCAGTGCTAGGGAACGACTAGTTAGCTACGAGCATTTT. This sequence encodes CSARERLVSYEHF.

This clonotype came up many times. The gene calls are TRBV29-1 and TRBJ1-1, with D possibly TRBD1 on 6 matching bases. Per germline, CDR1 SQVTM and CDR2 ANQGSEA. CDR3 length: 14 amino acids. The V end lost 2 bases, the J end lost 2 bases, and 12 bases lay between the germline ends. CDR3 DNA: TGCAGCGTTGAATTAGGGGGGACTAACACTGAAGCTTTCTTT. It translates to CSVELGGTNTEAFF.

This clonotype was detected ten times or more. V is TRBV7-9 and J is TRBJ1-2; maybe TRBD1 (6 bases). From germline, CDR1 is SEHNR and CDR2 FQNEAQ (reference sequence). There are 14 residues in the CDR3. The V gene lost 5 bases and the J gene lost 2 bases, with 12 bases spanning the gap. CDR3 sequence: CASSPSGGNYGYTF. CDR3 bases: TGTGCCAGCAGCCCAAGTGGGGGCAACTATGGCTACACCTTC.

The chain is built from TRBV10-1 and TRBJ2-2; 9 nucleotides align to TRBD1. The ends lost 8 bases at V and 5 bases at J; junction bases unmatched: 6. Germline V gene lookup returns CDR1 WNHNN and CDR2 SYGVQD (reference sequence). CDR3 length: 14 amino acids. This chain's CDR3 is CASQAGTGTGELFF. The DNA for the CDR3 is TGCGCCAGCCAAGCCGGGACAGGGACCGGGGAGCTGTTTTTT.